The T cell receptor (beta chain) under discussion was sequenced for a study of blood T cell repertoires in COVID-19. Study as a whole: Both acute and convalescent COVID-19 samples were obtained from the United States, Italy and Spain.

In the original workflow: Amplification from reference gene primers served as the basis for estimated nucleated cell counts. Some clones are missing from TCRdb's copy, which holds only in-frame ones; the method was immunoSEQ multiplex PCR. D and trimming were read from the DNA, whereas the V and J calls and clone size are those reported in that table. This table has 50,000 to 60,000 clones, approximately 90% appearing once. CDR1 SGHDT and CDR2 YYEEEE come from the germline V gene. This CDR3 comprises 15 residues. Trimming took 3 bases from V and 4 from J, leaving 14 bases between them. The specimen was peripheral blood. This sequence was found in a man in his forties or fifties with acute or convalescent COVID-19. The chain joins TRBV5-6 to TRBJ2-1; no reliable D call. CDR3 sequence: CASSSTNHKYNEQFF. DNA of the CDR3: TGTGCCAGCAGCTCCACAAACCACAAGTACAATGAGCAGTTCTTC. Complete variable domain (other parts from reference TRBV5-6 and TRBJ2-1): DAGVTQSPTHLIKTRGQQVTLRCSPKSGHDTVSWYQQALGQGPQFIFQYYEEEERQRGNFPDRFSGHQFPNYSSELNVNALLLGDSALYLCASSSTNHKYNEQFFGPGTRLTVL.